This entry lists 2 T cell receptor beta chains sequenced from one sample in a study of T cells expressing NK-cell markers. TCRdb reprocessed the 5' RACE reads, keeping one entry per CDR3 protein, no DNA. Recorded here are roughly 300,000 distinct CDR3 sequences; the top ten clones represent more than 3.5%. Material for sequencing was blood T cells: a sorted CD56 or NKG2C T cell subset, CD4+ or CD8+ T cells, or bulk PBMC T cells (not recorded which). Receptors originate from a woman aged 18-69 years in good health.

The rearrangement joins TRBV30 to TRBJ2-1. This CDR3 is built from 16 residues. Germline CDR1 reads GTSNPN; CDR2 reads SVGIG (reference sequence). The CDR3 is CAWKLAGKSSYNEQFF.

The chain recombines TRBV19 with TRBJ1-5. The length of the CDR3 is 14 residues. Germline CDR1 is LNHDA and CDR2 is SQIVND (reference sequence). CDR3 amino acids: CASKNSQGPQPQHF.